This TCR beta chain was captured by sequencing in a study of response to subunit inactivated influenza vaccine. Study-wide results and limits: Few additional T cells are recruited per seasonal influenza vaccination, authors suggested.

This clonotype was detected a few times. Antigen specificity is unknown. TCRdb processed the RT-PCR reads anew with MiXCR; each CDR3 protein has one entry. The repertoire has 800,000 or so distinct CDR3 sequences, 21% of them found once; the top ten carry 10% to 13%. From germline, CDR1 is MNHEY and CDR2 SVGEGT. The CDR3 length is 11 residues. The germline V and J ends were trimmed by 6 bases and 3 bases, with 6 bases remaining between them. This receptor was identified in a man aged 50-60 years who received an inactivated influenza vaccine. The material was PBMCs from blood, obtained about 5 days after vaccination. The chain uses TRBV6-2 or TRBV6-3 and TRBJ2-7, with D unresolved. The CDR3 sequence is CASRAFYEQYF. CDR3 nucleotide sequence: TGTGCCAGCAGGGCCTTCTACGAGCAGTACTTC.